This TCR beta chain was found in a study of cytomegalovirus exposure and HLA in healthy donors. Study context: The same platform was used for the 100 to 150 validation repertoires and the roughly 600 first-cohort repertoires, a later analysis reported. Study-wide results and limits: That first-cohort TCR clusters tended to co-occur in the 130 or so validation repertoires was found in a later analysis. For most TCR sequences rarity was the rule, although some public TCRs occurred in many donors. The study put 160 or so TCR beta chains on its list as cytomegalovirus-associated.

On this clone: Its antigen is unknown.

This CDR3 is built from 14 residues. V was pared by 4 bases and J by 1 base, with 9 bases between. The germline gives CDR1 SGHAT, CDR2 FQNNGV. This table comes from immunoSEQ multiplex PCR, and its TCRdb copy is limited to in-frame clones, with some not included. The sample consists of 150,000 or so clones, roughly 86% of them appearing once. The TCR comes from a man younger than 30 in good health and CMV-seropositive. The genes are TRBV11-2 and TRBJ2-3; D unclear. The sequenced sample was PBMCs. The DNA of the CDR3 is TGTGCCAGCAGCTCTCCTCAGGGCACAGATACGCAGTATTTT. It translates to CASSSPQGTDTQYF.